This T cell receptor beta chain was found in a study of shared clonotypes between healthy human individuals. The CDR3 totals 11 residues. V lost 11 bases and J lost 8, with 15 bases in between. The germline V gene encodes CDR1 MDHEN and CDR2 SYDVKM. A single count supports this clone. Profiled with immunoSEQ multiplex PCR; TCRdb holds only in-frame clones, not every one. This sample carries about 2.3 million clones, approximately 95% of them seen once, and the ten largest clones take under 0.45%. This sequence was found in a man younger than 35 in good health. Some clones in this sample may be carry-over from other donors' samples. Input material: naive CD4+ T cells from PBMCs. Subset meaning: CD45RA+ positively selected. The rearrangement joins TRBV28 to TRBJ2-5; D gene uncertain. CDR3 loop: CAHGMQRTQYF. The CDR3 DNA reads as TGTGCCCATGGGATGCAGAGAACCCAGTACTTC.